A single sample gave rise to the 32 T cell receptor beta chains below, sequenced in a study of T cells after yellow fever vaccination. TCRdb reprocessed the 5' RACE reads via MiXCR and lists one record per CDR3 protein. Of roughly 170,000 distinct CDR3 sequences in the sample, around 9.7% are singletons; the top ten hold about a third. The sequencing used CD8+ T cells sorted from PBMCs, collected 45 days after the yellow fever booster vaccination. Receptors were obtained from a man between 18 and 29 years old who received the YFV17D yellow fever vaccine.

This clonotype has more than one count but fewer than ten. The chain recombines TRBV7-8 with TRBJ1-5, with D possibly TRBD1 on 5 matching bases. The CDR3 totals 16 residues. V lost 4 bases and J 7 bases, leaving 20 bases between the germline ends. Germline CDR1 SGHVS, CDR2 FQNEAQ. Here the CDR3 reads CASSSLTPGWGQPQHF. The CDR3 region has the DNA TGTGCCAGCAGCTCCCTCACCCCGGGGTGGGGGCAGCCCCAGCATTTT.

The table lists this clonotype with many counts. The rearrangement links TRBV6-4 to TRBJ2-3; 10 positions match TRBD2. CDR3 length equals 15 residues. Losses at the gene ends were 4 bases for V and 1 base for J; bases not matched to a gene: 2. Germline-derived CDR1 and CDR2 are MRHNA and SNTAGT. The CDR3 sequence: CASSATSGGTDTQYF. The CDR3 DNA reads as TGTGCCAGCAGTGCAACTAGCGGGGGCACAGATACGCAGTATTTT.

This clonotype was counted at least ten times. The CDR3 region is CASSQEWGRGYEQYV. DNA of the CDR3: TGCGCCAGCAGCCAAGAGTGGGGCAGGGGTTACGAGCAGTACGTC. The chain carries TRBV4-1 and TRBJ2-7; maybe TRBD1 (6 bases). V lost 0 bases, J lost 4 bases, and 13 bases lay in between. CDR1 MGHRA and CDR2 YSYEKL come from the germline V gene. The CDR3 has 15 residues.

This clonotype was counted a few times. The chain uses TRBV6-2 or TRBV6-3 and TRBJ2-7, with D perhaps TRBD2 (5 bases). The CDR3 has 15 residues. With 4 bases removed from V and 3 bases from J, the gap between germline ends came to 16 bases. Germline lookup yields CDR1 MNHEY and CDR2 SVGEGT. The CDR3 DNA reads TGTGCCAGCAGTTCCCGCGGGTCCCATTTCTACGAGCAGTACGTC. It specifies CASSSRGSHFYEQYV.

This clonotype was detected only a few times. The chain joins TRBV20-1 to TRBJ1-1; tentatively, D is TRBD1 (6 bases). The CDR3 extends over 18 amino acids. V dropped 1 base and J dropped 0 bases, with 21 bases sitting between them. Germline CDR1 DFQATT, CDR2 SNEGSKA (reference sequence). The CDR3 nucleotides are TGCAGTGCTAGAGCATTGGCATCGTGGACAGTCATGAACACTGAAGCTTTCTTT. Amino acid sequence: CSARALASWTVMNTEAFF.

In its sample, this clonotype was seen a few times. This sequence joins TRBV20-1 and TRBJ1-2; D remains ambiguous. CDR1 and CDR2 from the germline V gene are DFQATT and SNEGSKA (reference sequence). Trimming left V 7 bases short and J 3 bases short, with 15 bases between. The CDR3 has 13 amino acids. CDR3 sequence (DNA): TGCAGTGTTACTACTCACCGGGACTATGGCTACACCTTC. Protein sequence: CSVTTHRDYGYTF.

This clonotype has only a few counts. The gene calls are TRBV4-1 and TRBJ2-7, with 9 bases aligning to TRBD1. CDR1 is MGHRA and CDR2 is YSYEKL in the germline V gene. This CDR3 is built from 16 residues. V lost 2 bases and J lost 3; bases outside the gene matches: 8. CDR3 DNA sequence: TGCGCCAGCAGCCAATCACCTCCGGGACAGGGCTACGAGCAGTACGTC. It translates to CASSQSPPGQGYEQYV.

CDR3 nucleotide sequence: TGTGCCAGCAGCGGGCTGCTGGACAGGGGAGTAGAAAAACTGTTTTTT. Its protein product is CASSGLLDRGVEKLFF. The chain joins TRBV7-9 to TRBJ1-4; 9 bases are a match to TRBD1. Germline CDR1 SEHNR, CDR2 FQNEAQ (reference sequence). The CDR3 has 16 amino acids. J lost 8 bases, V lost 5 bases, and 12 bases had no gene match.

The chain recombines TRBV4-1 with TRBJ2-7, with D perhaps assigned TRBD1 or TRBD2 (6 bases each). The CDR3 loop spans 15 amino acids. The germline CDR1 and CDR2 sequences are MGHRA and YSYEKL. V was shortened by 4 bases and J by 4 bases, with 17 bases between the two germline ends. CDR3 amino acids: CASSLREGGRYEQYV. CDR3 in DNA: TGCGCCAGCAGCCTTCGTGAGGGGGGTCGGTACGAGCAGTACGTC.

This clonotype was seen more than once but under ten times. The rearrangement links TRBV6-5 to TRBJ2-7; the D is unclear. V lost 8 bases and J lost 3, with 14 bases in between. The CDR3 has 13 amino acids. Germline CDR1 is MNHEY and CDR2 is SVGAGI. CDR3 region: CASRPGPFYEQYF. CDR3 nucleotides: TGTGCCAGCCGCCCCGGGCCCTTCTACGAGCAGTACTTC.

This chain joins TRBV2 and TRBJ2-5, with D possibly TRBD2 on 6 matching bases. Germline CDR1 reads SNHLY; CDR2 reads FYNNEI. Deletions cut 7 bases from V and 2 bases from J, with 14 bases between. There are 14 residues in the CDR3. As DNA, the CDR3 is TGTGCCAGCATGACGAGCGGGTTACAAGAGACCCAGTACTTC. Its protein product is CASMTSGLQETQYF.

The gene calls are TRBV7-2 and TRBJ2-7; 7 bases are a match to TRBD2. Germline trimming cut 5 bases from V and 4 bases from J; bases unmatched to any gene: 5. This CDR3 has 13 amino acids. Germline V gene sequence: CDR1 SGHTA, CDR2 FQGNSA. The CDR3 coding sequence is TGTGCCAGCAGCAATTTCGGGGGGTACGAGCAGTACTTC. This codes for CASSNFGGYEQYF.

Only a few counts were recorded for this clonotype. J is TRBJ2-2 and V is TRBV7-2; 8 nucleotides match TRBD1. Per the germline V gene, CDR1 is SGHTA and CDR2 is FQGNSA. The CDR3 spans 18 residues. With 5 bases clipped from V and 0 bases from J, the junction kept 11 bases outside the gene matches. CDR3 nucleotide sequence: TGTGCCAGCAGCGAACCGACTCAGGGGGCTCCGAACACCGGGGAGCTGTTTTTT. This gives the protein CASSEPTQGAPNTGELFF.

The chain is built from TRBV7-8 and TRBJ2-7; D gene unclear. V lost 5 bases, J lost 0 bases, and 11 bases lay in between. This CDR3 spans 14 amino acids. Germline V gives CDR1 SGHVS, CDR2 FQNEAQ. The CDR3 coding sequence is TGTGCCAGCAGCCCCAGGATCAGCTCCTACGAGCAGTACTTC. As protein: CASSPRISSYEQYF.

The table lists this clonotype with a few counts. This sequence joins TRBV5-1 and TRBJ2-3; 7 bases are a match to TRBD1. The germline V gene encodes CDR1 SGHRS and CDR2 YFSETQ. J lost 2 bases, V lost 4 bases, and 10 bases had no gene match. There are 16 residues in the CDR3. The CDR3 reads CASSHDMGQFTDTQYF. CDR3 DNA sequence: TGCGCCAGCAGCCACGATATGGGACAGTTCACAGATACGCAGTATTTT.

The CDR3 nucleotides read TGTGCCAGCAGCTTTCGGACAGCTACACCCAATGAGCAGTTCTTC. Translation gives CASSFRTATPNEQFF. The genes are TRBV7-8 and TRBJ2-1, with D tentatively TRBD1 (6 bases). The CDR3 consists of 15 residues. Trimming took off 3 bases at V and 6 bases at J, with 15 bases between the two ends. Germline loops: CDR1 SGHVS, CDR2 FQNEAQ.

This clonotype was picked up a small number of times. This chain uses TRBV7-9 with TRBJ2-4, with TRBD2 identical over 7 bases. Germline-derived CDR1 and CDR2 are SEHNR and FQNEAQ (reference sequence). CDR3 length: 16 residues. Trimming took 5 bases from V and 1 from J; bases not matched to a gene: 8. The CDR3 bases are TGTGCCAGCAGCCGCAGGGAGGGAAAGGCCAAAAACATTCAGTACTTC. It encodes CASSRREGKAKNIQYF.

The V gene is TRBV24-1, the J gene TRBJ1-1, with D tentatively TRBD1 (5 bases). Trimming removed 12 bases at V and 7 bases at J, with 11 bases between. The CDR3 runs to 10 residues. CDR1 is KGHDR, CDR2 SFDVKD, per germline. Here the CDR3 reads CAHRGIEAFF. CDR3 coding DNA: TGTGCCCACCGGGGGATTGAAGCTTTCTTT.

The chain is built from TRBV10-2 and TRBJ2-5, with D perhaps matching TRBD2 (6 bases). V lost 7 bases and J lost 5, with 11 bases in between. Germline CDR1 and CDR2: WSHSY and SAAADI. This CDR3 is 12 amino acids long. The CDR3 coding sequence is TGCGCCAGCATGGAGGGGTCGGAGACCCAGTACTTC. It specifies CASMEGSETQYF.

This clonotype was found a few times. This chain joins TRBV4-1 and TRBJ2-1, with TRBD1 matching 9 bases. This CDR3 comprises 16 residues. J lost 6 bases, V lost 1 base, and 7 bases had no gene match. Germline CDR1 and CDR2: MGHRA and YSYEKL. The CDR3 region is CASSQAWDREGNEQFF. CDR3 nucleotide sequence: TGCGCCAGCAGCCAAGCCTGGGACAGGGAAGGCAATGAGCAGTTCTTC.

In this sample, this clonotype turned up a few times. J is TRBJ2-7 and V is TRBV6-2 or TRBV6-3, with D unresolved. Germline CDR1 and CDR2: MNHEY and SVGEGT. V dropped 2 bases and J dropped 3 bases, with 5 bases sitting between them. The CDR3 spans 12 residues. CDR3 residues: CASSYGYYEQYF. DNA of the CDR3: TGTGCCAGCAGTTACGGGTACTACGAGCAGTACTTC.

This clonotype occurred a few times. This sequence joins TRBV7-8 and TRBJ2-3; D call uncertain. This CDR3 is 16 amino acids long. V was clipped by 5 bases and J by 0 bases, with 15 bases between them. CDR1 is SGHVS and CDR2 is FQNEAQ in the germline V gene. CDR3 nucleotides: TGTGCCAGCAGCCAAGATCCGGTGGGGAGCACAGATACGCAGTATTTT. Residues: CASSQDPVGSTDTQYF.

This clonotype was detected only a few times. The chain links TRBV4-3 to TRBJ1-5; D gene unclear. In germline, CDR1 is LGHNA, CDR2 YSLEER. There are 13 residues in the CDR3. V lost 2 bases, J lost 5 bases, and 7 bases lay in between. In DNA, the CDR3 is TGCGCCAGCAGCCAATCTCCCGATCAGCCCCAGCATTTT. Protein: CASSQSPDQPQHF.

V usage is TRBV5-4 and J usage is TRBJ2-7; D is tentatively TRBD1 or TRBD2 (6 bases each). V lost 4 bases, J lost 6 bases, and 17 bases lay in between. This CDR3 has 14 amino acids. Germline V gene lookup returns CDR1 SGHNT and CDR2 YYREEE (reference sequence). CDR3 coding DNA: TGTGCCAGCAGCGGTGACTGGGGGGCCTCCGAGCAGTACTTC. Protein: CASSGDWGASEQYF.

The chain couples TRBV10-1 to TRBJ2-3; D may be TRBD1 (5 bases). This CDR3 has 12 residues. The V end was cut by 7 bases, the J end by 1 base, with 6 bases between. CDR1 is WNHNN and CDR2 is SYGVQD in the germline V gene (reference sequence). CDR3 protein: CASKQGTDTQYF. The CDR3 DNA sequence: TGCGCCAGCAAACAGGGCACAGATACGCAGTATTTT.

The V gene is TRBV7-9, the J gene TRBJ2-1; 9 bases line up with TRBD2. Germline lookup yields CDR1 SEHNR and CDR2 FQNEAQ (reference sequence). The CDR3 sequence is 16 residues long. V lost 5 bases, J lost 9 bases, and 14 bases stayed unmatched. CDR3 bases: TGTGCCAGCAGCACCTGGGCTAGCGGGGCCGGCACTGAGCAGTTCTTC. Translation gives CASSTWASGAGTEQFF. Complete variable domain (other parts from reference TRBV7-9 and TRBJ2-1): DTGVSQNPRHKITKRGQNVTFRCDPISEHNRLYWYRQTLGQGPEFLTYFQNEAQLEKSRLLSDRFSAERPKGSFSTLEIQRTEQGDSAMYLCASSTWASGAGTEQFFGPGTRLTVL.

This clonotype was seen ten or more times. The chain has TRBV5-1 and TRBJ2-7; 14 positions match TRBD2. The germline V gene encodes CDR1 SGHRS and CDR2 YFSETQ. This CDR3 has 15 residues. V lost 4 bases and J lost 2; bases outside the gene matches: 2. The CDR3 loop reads CASSQTSGGAYEQYV. CDR3 in DNA: TGCGCCAGCAGCCAGACTAGCGGGGGGGCCTACGAGCAGTACGTC.

The rearrangement links TRBV9 to TRBJ2-3, with a possible D match to TRBD2 (7 bases). With 3 bases removed from V and 2 bases from J, the gap between germline ends came to 13 bases. The CDR3 runs 15 residues. Germline V gives CDR1 SGDLS, CDR2 YYNGEE. As DNA, the CDR3 is TGTGCCAGCAGCGCGCGAGGGGGGGACACAGATACGCAGTATTTT. It codes for CASSARGGDTDTQYF.

This chain joins TRBV27 and TRBJ2-5; 13 nucleotides align to TRBD2. The V and J ends lost 7 bases and 7 bases, in that order; junction bases with no gene match: 9. This CDR3 contains 15 residues. Germline V lookup: CDR1 MNHEY, CDR2 SMNVEV (reference sequence). In DNA form, the CDR3 reads TGTGCCAGCACCCCAGGGACTAGCGGGATGGGGACCCAGTACTTC. Translating it yields CASTPGTSGMGTQYF.

The V and J genes are TRBV7-9 and TRBJ2-2; a weak D match, TRBD2 (5 bases). The CDR3 is 15 residues long. Germline CDR1 reads SEHNR; CDR2 reads FQNEAQ (reference sequence). V lost 3 bases, J lost 0 bases, and 8 bases lay in between. CDR3 sequence reads: CASSFGNPNTGELFF. The CDR3 nucleotides read TGTGCCAGCAGCTTCGGGAATCCGAACACCGGGGAGCTGTTTTTT.

The chain couples TRBV12-3 or TRBV12-4 to TRBJ2-1, with 8 nucleotides matching TRBD2. The CDR3 has 17 residues. After removal of 6 bases from V and 0 bases from J, the junction contained 10 bases not matched to a gene. CDR3 loop: CASRPPTSGSSYNEQFF. In nucleotides, the CDR3 is TGTGCCAGCAGACCTCCCACTAGCGGTAGCTCCTACAATGAGCAGTTCTTC.

This clonotype was recorded at least ten times. This chain links TRBV6-5 with TRBJ1-4, with D possibly TRBD1 on 6 matching bases. The V and J ends lost 9 bases and 8 bases respectively, with 16 bases between them. Germline V CDR1 and CDR2: MNHEY, SVGAGI. CDR3 length: 13 residues. CDR3 in amino acids: CASQWGRGEKLFF. CDR3 sequence (DNA): TGTGCCAGTCAATGGGGGCGCGGGGAAAAACTGTTTTTT.